The clone carrying this TCR beta chain was counted ten times or more. Its antigen is currently unknown. V gave up 2 bases and J gave up 1 base, with 5 bases separating them. CDR3 length: 12 residues. Germline V lookup: CDR1 DFQATT, CDR2 SNEGSKA (reference sequence). The entry originates in a study of CD8 T cells in ankylosing spondylitis. Quantitative barcoded 5'-RACE was used to prepare TCR beta libraries. TCRdb re-called the 5' RACE reads through MiXCR, storing one row per CDR3 protein. The sample consists of 250,000 to 400,000 distinct CDR3 sequences, roughly 12% of them appearing once. Whole-study findings and limits: Earlier studies detected some motif variants in reactive arthritis synovial fluid and blood. Researchers report that disease-linked clones proved CD8+ and relatively rare in peripheral blood. Characteristic of ankylosing spondylitis blood, it appeared, was a TCR beta motif comprising about eight highly homologous variants.

The sequenced sample was blood, either unsorted or a sorted T cell fraction (not recorded which). The receptor was derived from a female donor with ankylosing spondylitis or in good health (not recorded which). The chain has TRBV20-1 and TRBJ1-1; D remains unclear. The CDR3 spells CSARQPNTEAFF. The CDR3 DNA is TGCAGTGCTAGACAGCCGAACACTGAAGCTTTCTTT.